Included here is one T cell receptor (beta chain) sequence, with context. This clone's antigen is unknown. Base qualities are not provided; no much larger clone lies one nucleotide away. Receptors were amplified or captured by 5' RACE. The sequencer listed for this sample is Illumina HiSeq 2500. The second PCR ran for roughly 7 to 12 cycles and used a J-beta primer mix along with a sample-barcoded 5' primer. A unique molecular identifier was introduced onto each TCR beta cDNA molecule by a template-switch 5' adaptor carrying 12 random nucleotides. Each sample yielded at least 3 million CDR3-containing paired-end reads. All of the RNA was converted into first-strand cDNA using the Mint cDNA synthesis kit, with a TRBC-specific oligonucleotide serving as the primer. Following uracil-DNA glycosylase treatment, all cDNA underwent a first 18-cycle PCR with the universal primers M1SS and BC2_uni_R. Concerning the study's data processing: Each sample was normalized by randomly selecting 1 million high-quality reads, each carrying a distinct molecular identifier. Instead of being binned into consensus sequences, reads that shared molecular identifiers were thrown out. MiTCR, run with a Q25 quality threshold and the strictest error-elimination algorithm, handled CDR3 identification, clonotype clustering and error correction. A nonparametric unseen species model using Euler transformation provided a lower-bound estimate of total TCR beta diversity. TCRdb reworked the public reads: Q25 trimming with fastp, MiXCR clone assembly, productive beta chains retained. Every CDR3 protein is listed once, alongside the most common genes and DNA of its rows. These V and J calls rely on TCRdb rather than the paper's analysis. A total of 800,000 to 900,000 distinct CDR3 sequences appear in this sample, around 62% of them only once. Clones ranked in the top ten supply roughly a quarter of the sample.

This entry comes from a study of blood T cells in healthy people across ages (dated by TCRdb to the mid-2010s). Describing the broader study: In model experiments, template switching captured about one uniquely barcoded TCR beta cDNA molecule for every two T cells. The study measured age-related changes in TCR beta repertoire diversity using deep sequencing normalized with unique cDNA molecular identifiers. Donors were grouped into four age groups: young (average approximately 16 years), middle-aged (over 35), aged (around 60) and long-lived (about 90). To avoid experimental bias, donors of different ages were spread randomly across the sequencing lanes. Two additional independent replicas of 1 million unique cDNA reads from the same blood draw were analyzed for two donors (one aged 18 to 30 and one aged 80 or older). What the work shows at the level of the full study, not this receptor alone: Observed TCR beta diversity correlated strongly with the percentage of naive T cells measured by flow cytometry. Estimates of total diversity based on one million sequenced T cells were regarded as lower bounds and as underestimates. Because donor CMV infection status was unknown, age-related changes in expanded clonotypes were potentially confounded. Observed TCR beta diversity per million T cells fell roughly linearly with age, and a significant reduction was already apparent by age about 38. Compared with the aged group, the long-lived group had more naive CD4+ T cells, fewer expanded clones and increased TCR diversity, a pattern suggesting age selection. Because profiling used bulk unsorted PBMCs, naive and antigen-experienced compartments could not be compared conclusively.

V is reduced by 2 bases and J by 1 base, leaving a spacing of 13 bases between them. From cysteine to phenylalanine, the CDR3 is 16 amino acids long. Only CDR3 DNA remains: 48 bases, in frame from the first base. CDR1 and CDR2 were assigned from the germline V gene as LGHNA and YNFKEQ. Systemically healthy Caucasian individuals from Russia, some 36 in total and aged about 6 to 100 years, were included as donors. Roughly 11 milliliters of peripheral blood were drawn from each donor into EDTA-treated Vacutainer tubes. Ficoll-Paque density-gradient centrifugation was used to isolate PBMCs, with at least 6.5 million per sample. Total RNA, at least 6 micrograms per sample, was extracted from PBMCs with Trizol reagent. The percentages of naive CD45RAhigh/CD27high T cells were determined by flow cytometry on a PBMC aliquot from every donor.

The V gene is TRBV4-2 and the J gene is TRBJ2-3, with the identity of the D gene unclear. The TCR was taken from a young man in good health. Input material: blood. The nucleotide sequence reads as follows: TGTGCCAGCAGCCAACCTGATAGTCTGGGCACAGATACGCAGTATTTT. It encodes CASSQPDSLGTDTQYF.